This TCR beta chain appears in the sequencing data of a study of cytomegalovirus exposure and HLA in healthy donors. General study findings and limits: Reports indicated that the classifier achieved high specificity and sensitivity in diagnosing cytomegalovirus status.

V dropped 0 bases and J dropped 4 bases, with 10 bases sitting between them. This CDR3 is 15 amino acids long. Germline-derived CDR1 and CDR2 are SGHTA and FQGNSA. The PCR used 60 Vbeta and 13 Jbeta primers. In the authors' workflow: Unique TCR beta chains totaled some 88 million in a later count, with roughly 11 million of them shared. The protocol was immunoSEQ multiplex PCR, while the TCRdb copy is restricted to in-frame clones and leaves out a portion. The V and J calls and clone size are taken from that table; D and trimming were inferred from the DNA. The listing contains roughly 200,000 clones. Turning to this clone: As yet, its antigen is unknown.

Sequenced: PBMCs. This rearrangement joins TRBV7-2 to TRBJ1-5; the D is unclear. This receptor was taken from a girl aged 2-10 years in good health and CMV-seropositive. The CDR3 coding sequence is TGTGCCAGCAGCTTAGCGCCGGGAGGGAATCAGCCCCAGCATTTT. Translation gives CASSLAPGGNQPQHF.